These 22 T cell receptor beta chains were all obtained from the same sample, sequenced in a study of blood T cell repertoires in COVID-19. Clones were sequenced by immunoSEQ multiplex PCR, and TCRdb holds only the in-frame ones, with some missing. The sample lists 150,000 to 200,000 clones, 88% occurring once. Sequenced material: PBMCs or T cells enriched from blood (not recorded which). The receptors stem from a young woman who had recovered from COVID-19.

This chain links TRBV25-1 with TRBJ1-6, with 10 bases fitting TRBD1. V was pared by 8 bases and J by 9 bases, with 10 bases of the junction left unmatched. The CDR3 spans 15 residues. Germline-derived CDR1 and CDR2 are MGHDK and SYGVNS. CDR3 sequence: CASGQTGGRGSPLHF. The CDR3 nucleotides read TGTGCCAGCGGACAGACAGGGGGCAGAGGTTCACCCCTCCACTTT.

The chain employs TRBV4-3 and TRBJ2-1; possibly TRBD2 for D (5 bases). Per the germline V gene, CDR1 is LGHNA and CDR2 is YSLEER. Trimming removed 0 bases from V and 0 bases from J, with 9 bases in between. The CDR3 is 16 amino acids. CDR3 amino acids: CASSQDSGGSYNEQFF. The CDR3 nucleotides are TGCGCCAGCAGCCAAGACAGCGGCGGCTCCTACAATGAGCAGTTCTTC.

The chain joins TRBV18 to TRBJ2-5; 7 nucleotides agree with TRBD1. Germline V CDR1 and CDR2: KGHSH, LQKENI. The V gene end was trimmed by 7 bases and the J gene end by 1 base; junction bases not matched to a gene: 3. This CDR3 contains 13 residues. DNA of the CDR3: TGTGCCAGCTTAAACAGGGGCCAAGAGACCCAGTACTTC. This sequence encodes CASLNRGQETQYF.

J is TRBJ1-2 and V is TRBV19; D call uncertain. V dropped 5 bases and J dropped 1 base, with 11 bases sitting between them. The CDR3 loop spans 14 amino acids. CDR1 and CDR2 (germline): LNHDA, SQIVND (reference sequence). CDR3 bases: TGTGCCAGTAGTCCGCCTCTAAGTAACTATGGCTACACCTTC. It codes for CASSPPLSNYGYTF.

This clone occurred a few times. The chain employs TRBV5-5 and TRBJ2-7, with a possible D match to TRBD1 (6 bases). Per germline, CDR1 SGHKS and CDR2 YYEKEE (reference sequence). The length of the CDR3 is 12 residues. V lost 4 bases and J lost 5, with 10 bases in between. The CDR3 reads CASSQQGHEQYF. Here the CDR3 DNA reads TGTGCCAGCAGCCAACAGGGCCACGAGCAGTACTTC.

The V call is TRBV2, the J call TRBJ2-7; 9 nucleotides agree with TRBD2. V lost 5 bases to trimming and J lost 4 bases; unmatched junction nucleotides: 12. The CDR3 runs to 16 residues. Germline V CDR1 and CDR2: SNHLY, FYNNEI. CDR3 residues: CASSSLESGRQYEQYF. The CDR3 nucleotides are TGTGCCAGCAGTTCTTTAGAAAGCGGGAGGCAGTACGAGCAGTACTTC.

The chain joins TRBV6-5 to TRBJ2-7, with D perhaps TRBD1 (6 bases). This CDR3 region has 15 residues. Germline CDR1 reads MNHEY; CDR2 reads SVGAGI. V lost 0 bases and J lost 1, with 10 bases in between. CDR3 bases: TGTGCCAGCAGTTACTCCCTACAGGGATCCTACGAGCAGTACTTC. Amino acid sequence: CASSYSLQGSYEQYF.

CDR3 DNA: TGTGCCAGCAGTTTCCCGACATTACGGTTCGAGCAGTACTTC. As protein: CASSFPTLRFEQYF. The chain employs TRBV28 and TRBJ2-7; the D is unclear. This CDR3 spans 14 amino acids. Germline CDR1 reads MDHEN; CDR2 reads SYDVKM. Trimming left V 3 bases short and J 6 bases short, with 15 bases between. Based on the CDR3 plus reference TRBV28 and TRBJ2-7, the full variable domain is DVKVTQSSRYLVKRTGEKVFLECVQDMDHENMFWYRQDPGLGLRLIYFSYDVKMKEKGDIPEGYSVSREKKERFSLILESASTNQTSMYLCASSFPTLRFEQYFGPGTRLTVT.

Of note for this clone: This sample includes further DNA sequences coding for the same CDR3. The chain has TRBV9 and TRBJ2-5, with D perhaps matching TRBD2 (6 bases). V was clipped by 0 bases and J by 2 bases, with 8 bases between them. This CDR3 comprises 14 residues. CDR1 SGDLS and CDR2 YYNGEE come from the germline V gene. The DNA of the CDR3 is TGTGCCAGCAGCGTAGATAGCGGACAAGAGACCCAGTACTTC. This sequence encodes CASSVDSGQETQYF. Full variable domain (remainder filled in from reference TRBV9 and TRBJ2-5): DSGVTQTPKHLITATGQRVTLRCSPRSGDLSVYWYQQSLDQGLQFLIQYYNGEERAKGNILERFSAQQFPDLHSELNLSSLELGDSALYFCASSVDSGQETQYFGPGTRLLVL.

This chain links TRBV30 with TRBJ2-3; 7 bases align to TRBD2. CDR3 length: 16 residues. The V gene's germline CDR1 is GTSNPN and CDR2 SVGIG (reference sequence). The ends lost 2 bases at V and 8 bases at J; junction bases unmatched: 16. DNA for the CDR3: TGTGCCTGGAGTTTCGGGGAGAGCCGGGGCGGGGGTACGCAGTATTTT. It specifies CAWSFGESRGGGTQYF.

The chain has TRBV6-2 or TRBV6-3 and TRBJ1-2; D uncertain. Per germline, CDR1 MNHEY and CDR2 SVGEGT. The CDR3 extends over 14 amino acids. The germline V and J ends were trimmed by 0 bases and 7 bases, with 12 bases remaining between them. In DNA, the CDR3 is TGTGCCAGCAGTTACTCGTCCAGCGATGGTGGCTACACCTTC. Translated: CASSYSSSDGGYTF.

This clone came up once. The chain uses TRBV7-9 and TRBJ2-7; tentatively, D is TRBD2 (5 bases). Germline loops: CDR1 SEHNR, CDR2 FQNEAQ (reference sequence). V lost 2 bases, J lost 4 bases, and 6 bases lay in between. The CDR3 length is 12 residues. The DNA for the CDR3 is TGTGCCAGCAGCTTATCGGGGTACGAGCAGTACTTC. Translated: CASSLSGYEQYF.

CDR3 loop: CASSGRTGAHTDTQYF. The CDR3 nucleotides read TGTGCCAGCAGCGGCCGGACAGGGGCGCACACAGATACGCAGTATTTT. This chain joins TRBV13 and TRBJ2-3, with 9 positions matching TRBD1. The CDR3 runs to 16 residues. J gave up 2 bases and V 5 bases, and 8 bases lay outside the gene matches. Germline V gene lookup returns CDR1 PRHDT and CDR2 FYEKMQ (reference sequence).

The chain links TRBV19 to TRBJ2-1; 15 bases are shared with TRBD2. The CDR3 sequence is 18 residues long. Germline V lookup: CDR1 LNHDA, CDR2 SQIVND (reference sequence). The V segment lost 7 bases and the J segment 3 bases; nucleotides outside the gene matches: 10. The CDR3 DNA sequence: TGTGCCAGTAAACACTCCGGGACTAGCGGGGGGAACTACAATGAGCAGTTCTTC. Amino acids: CASKHSGTSGGNYNEQFF.

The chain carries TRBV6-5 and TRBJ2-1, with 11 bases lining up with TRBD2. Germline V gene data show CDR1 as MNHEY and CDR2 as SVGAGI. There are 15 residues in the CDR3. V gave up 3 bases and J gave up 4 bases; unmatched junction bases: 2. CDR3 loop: CASSYSGRGYNEQFF. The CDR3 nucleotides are TGTGCCAGCAGTTATAGCGGGAGGGGATACAATGAGCAGTTCTTC.

Here the CDR3 reads CASTRRDRNYGYTF. CDR3 nucleotides: TGTGCCAGCACAAGACGAGACAGAAACTATGGCTACACCTTC. The chain recombines TRBV7-2 with TRBJ1-2; weak D call: TRBD1 (5 bases). Trimming pared 7 bases from V and 2 bases from J, leaving 14 bases between. The CDR3 is 14 residues long. Per germline, CDR1 SGHTA and CDR2 FQGNSA.

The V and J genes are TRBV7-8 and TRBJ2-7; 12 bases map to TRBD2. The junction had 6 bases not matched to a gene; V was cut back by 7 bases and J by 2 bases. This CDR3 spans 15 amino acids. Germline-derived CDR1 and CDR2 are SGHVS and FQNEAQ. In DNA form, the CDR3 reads TGTGCCAGCACCACCCGACTAGCGGGAGCCTACGAGCAGTACTTC. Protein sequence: CASTTRLAGAYEQYF. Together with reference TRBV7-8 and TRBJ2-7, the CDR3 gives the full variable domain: GAGVSQSPRYKVAKRGQDVALRCDPISGHVSLFWYQQALGQGPEFLTYFQNEAQLDKSGLPSDRFFAERPEGSVSTLKIQRTQQEDSAVYLCASTTRLAGAYEQYFGPGTRLTVT.

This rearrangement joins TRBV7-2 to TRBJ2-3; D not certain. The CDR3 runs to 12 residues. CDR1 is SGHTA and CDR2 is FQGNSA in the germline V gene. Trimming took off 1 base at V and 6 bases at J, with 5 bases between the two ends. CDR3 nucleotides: TGTGCCAGCAGCTTAGTGTCGGATACGCAGTATTTT. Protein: CASSLVSDTQYF.

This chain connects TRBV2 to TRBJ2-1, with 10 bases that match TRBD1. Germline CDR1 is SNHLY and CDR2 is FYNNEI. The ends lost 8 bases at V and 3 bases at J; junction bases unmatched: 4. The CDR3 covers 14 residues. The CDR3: CASGGTGVYNEQFF. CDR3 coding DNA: TGTGCCAGCGGTGGGACAGGGGTCTACAATGAGCAGTTCTTC.

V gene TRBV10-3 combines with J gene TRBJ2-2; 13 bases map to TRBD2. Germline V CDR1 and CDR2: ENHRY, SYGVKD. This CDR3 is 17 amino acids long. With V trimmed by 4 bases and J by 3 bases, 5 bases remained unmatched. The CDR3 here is CAISGGLAGVYTGELFF. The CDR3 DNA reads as TGTGCCATCAGTGGTGGACTAGCGGGAGTTTACACCGGGGAGCTGTTTTTT.

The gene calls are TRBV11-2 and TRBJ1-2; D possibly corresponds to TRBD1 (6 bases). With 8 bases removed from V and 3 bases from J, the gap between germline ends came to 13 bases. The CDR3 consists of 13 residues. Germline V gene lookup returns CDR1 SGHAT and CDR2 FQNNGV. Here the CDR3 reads CASSPAGDYGYTF. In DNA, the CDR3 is TGTGCCAGCTCCCCCGCAGGGGACTATGGCTACACCTTC.

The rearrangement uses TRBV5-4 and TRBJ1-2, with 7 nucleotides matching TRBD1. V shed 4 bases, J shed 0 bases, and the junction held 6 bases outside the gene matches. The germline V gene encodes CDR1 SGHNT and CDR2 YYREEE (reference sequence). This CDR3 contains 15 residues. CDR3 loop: CASSGRDRANYGYTF. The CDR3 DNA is TGTGCCAGCAGCGGCCGGGACAGAGCTAACTATGGCTACACCTTC.